This is a list of T cell receptor beta chains from one sample in a study of blood T cell repertoires in COVID-19. Profiling relied on immunoSEQ multiplex PCR, and the TCRdb table lists in-frame clones only, not all of them. The sample holds over 200,000 clones; around 86% are singletons and the top ten take 5.1%. The sequenced sample was peripheral blood. Receptor source: a human donor in a cohort sampled during active COVID-19. CDR3s include the opening cysteine and the closing phenylalanine or tryptophan. Each record gives: V gene, J gene, D gene, clone size, CDR3 DNA, CDR3 protein. D genes are given only for firm matches. Size values are once, few and many counts, or a class for expanded clones, and some rows have none.

>TRBV11-3|TRBJ1-1|TRBD1|-
TGTGCCAGCAGCCCCGGACAGGGGAGGACTGAAGCTTTCTTT
CASSPGQGRTEAFF
>TRBV7-6|TRBJ2-7|TRBD2|-
TGTGCCAGCAGCGCGGGACTAGCGGGAGAGGGTGAGCAGTACTTC
CASSAGLAGEGEQYF
>TRBV27|TRBJ2-3|TRBD2|-
TGTGCCAGCAGTAGGGGGACTAGCGGGAGGCCCACAGATACGCAGTATTTT
CASSRGTSGRPTDTQYF
>TRBV30|TRBJ2-7|TRBD1|-
TGTGCCTGGAGTGTACTTACAGGGGGCACGTACGAGCAGTACTTC
CAWSVLTGGTYEQYF
>TRBV23-1|TRBJ2-7|TRBD2|-
TGCGCCAGCAGAGGAAGGTGCGGGAGCTACGAGCAGTACTTC
CASRGRCGSYEQYF
>TRBV30|TRBJ1-1|TRBD1|many
TGTGCCCGGGACAGCCTAAGTAACACTGAAGCTTTCTTT
CARDSLSNTEAFF
>TRBV29-1|TRBJ2-3|-|-
TGCAGCTCTCACCTGGCGGGACGCACAGATACGCAGTATTTT
CSSHLAGRTDTQYF
>TRBV28|TRBJ2-5|TRBD2|-
TGTGCCAGCAGACCCGCCCGGGAGGCCCCCGAAGTGGAGACCCAGTACTTC
CASRPAREAPEVETQYF
>TRBV6-2/TRBV6-3|TRBJ2-5|TRBD2|-
TGTGCCAGCAGTTACGGGTCTCGGGTAGCGGGAGTTGGGGAGACCCAGTACTTC
CASSYGSRVAGVGETQYF
>TRBV7-2|TRBJ1-6|-|-
TGTGCCAGCAGCCCAGTCGTCAGTCTACCCCTCCACTTT
CASSPVVSLPLHF
>TRBV3-1/TRBV3-2|TRBJ2-7|-|-
TGTGCCAGCGGGGGGAACTACGAGCAGTACTTC
CASGGNYEQYF
>TRBV11-2|TRBJ1-1|-|-
TGTGCCAGCAGCGAATTCGACAAAGGAATGGCTGAAGCTTTCTTT
CASSEFDKGMAEAFF
>TRBV18|TRBJ1-3|-|once
TGTGCCAGCTCACCCCCCAGGGCTGGAAACACCATATATTTT
CASSPPRAGNTIYF
>TRBV7-6|TRBJ2-2|TRBD1|-
TGTGCCAGCAGCTTATTTGAGACAGGGGATGGAACTAACACCGGGGAGCTGTTTTTT
CASSLFETGDGTNTGELFF
>TRBV6-1|TRBJ2-3|-|-
TGTGCCAGCAGTGACAGAGGGGGGGGGAGCACAGATACGCAGTATTTT
CASSDRGGGSTDTQYF
>TRBV9|TRBJ2-1|-|-
TGTGCCAGCAGCGGACAACCCTCCTTAGCGAACTCCTACAATGAGCAGTTCTTC
CASSGQPSLANSYNEQFF
>TRBV5-4|TRBJ2-3|-|-
TGTGCCAGCAGCCGGGTGTACACAGATACGCAGTATTTT
CASSRVYTDTQYF
>TRBV11-2|TRBJ1-6|-|-
TGTGCCAGCAGCTTGGGAGGTTCACCCCTCCACTTT
CASSLGGSPLHF
>TRBV27|TRBJ1-1|-|few
TGTGCCAGCGCTGGGCTGATGAACACTGAAGCTTTCTTT
CASAGLMNTEAFF
>TRBV28|TRBJ1-2|TRBD1|-
TGTGCCAGCAGTGGGACAGGGGTTATCTATGGCTACACCTTC
CASSGTGVIYGYTF
>TRBV7-3|TRBJ1-1|-|-
TGTGCCAGCAGCTTAAACAGGGACACTGAAGCTTTCTTT
CASSLNRDTEAFF
>TRBV2|TRBJ2-3|TRBD2|once
TGTGCCAGCACCCTAGCGGGGGCCACAGATACGCAGTATTTT
CASTLAGATDTQYF
>TRBV28|TRBJ2-3|TRBD2|-
TGTGCCAGCAGGGGACTAGCGGGAGATACGCAGTATTTT
CASRGLAGDTQYF
>TRBV6-2/TRBV6-3|TRBJ2-7|-|few
TGTGCCAGCAGTTACTCTGGCGGGATCGCCTACGAGCAGTACTTC
CASSYSGGIAYEQYF
>TRBV28|TRBJ1-1|-|-
TGTGCCAGCAGTTTAGTTCGGAACACTGAAGCTTTCTTT
CASSLVRNTEAFF
>TRBV6-5|TRBJ2-7|TRBD1|-
TGTGCCAGCAGTTACTCGATTCAGGGGGCCGCCTACGAGCAGTACTTC
CASSYSIQGAAYEQYF
>TRBV5-4|TRBJ2-7|TRBD1|-
TGTGCCAGCAGCCGATGGCCTACTTTAAGGGGACAGGGGGTCGACGAGCAGTACTTC
CASSRWPTLRGQGVDEQYF
>TRBV4-3|TRBJ2-1|TRBD2|-
TGCGCCTCCCAAGCGGGAACCTCCCTTTCCTACAATGAGCAGTTCTTC
CASQAGTSLSYNEQFF
>TRBV7-9|TRBJ1-2|TRBD1|-
TGTGCCAGCAGCTTAATGGGGGCAGGGGGAAACTCTGGCTACACCTTC
CASSLMGAGGNSGYTF
>TRBV19|TRBJ1-1|TRBD1|-
TGTGCCAGTACCTGGGACAGAGGGGACACTGAAGCTTTCTTT
CASTWDRGDTEAFF
>TRBV28|TRBJ1-6|-|-
TGTGCCAGCAGCCCGGGACACCGGAATTCACCCCTCCACTTT
CASSPGHRNSPLHF
>TRBV9|TRBJ2-2|-|once
TGTGCCAGCAGCGTAGGCTCAGGGAGGACCGGGGAGCTGTTTTTT
CASSVGSGRTGELFF
>TRBV5-8|TRBJ2-3|TRBD2|-
TGTGCCAGCAGCGGGGGACTAGCGGGAGTTCTCCTCATCACAGATACGCAGTATTTT
CASSGGLAGVLLITDTQYF
>TRBV2|TRBJ2-5|-|once
TGTGCCAGCAGTGGTCTAGAAGGGGGAGAGACCCAGTACTTC
CASSGLEGGETQYF
>TRBV30|TRBJ1-6|TRBD1|few
TGTGCCTGGAGTCTATACAGGGGAGCTCCCCTCCACTTT
CAWSLYRGAPLHF
>TRBV9|TRBJ2-1|TRBD2|-
TGTGCCAGCAGCGTAGCTCCGACTAGCGGCTCCTACAATGAGCAGTTCTTC
CASSVAPTSGSYNEQFF
>TRBV11-2|TRBJ2-1|-|once
TGTGCCAGAGGGACAATCAGATACAATGAGCAGTTCTTC
CARGTIRYNEQFF